A selection of T cell receptor beta chains follows, all from one sample in a study of CD4 T cells in relation to SARS-CoV-2 and coronaviruses. Produced via immunoSEQ multiplex PCR; TCRdb's table is partial and in-frame only. The table records roughly 63,000 clones, about 95% of them present only once. The source material was naive CD4+ T cells from PBMCs. The receptors were gathered from a human donor in good health. The CDR3 runs from the conserved cysteine through the conserved F or W. The order of the fields is V gene, J gene, D gene, clone size, CDR3 length, CDR3 protein, CDR3 DNA. D genes are given only for firm matches. The size of a clone is reported for some rows only, either as once, few or many, or as a class for expanded clones.

V gene: TRBV28
J gene: TRBJ2-6
D gene: -
clone size: -
CDR3 length: 13
CDR3 protein: CAIQDSGANVLTF
CDR3 DNA: TGTGCCATCCAGGACTCTGGGGCCAACGTCCTGACTTTC

V gene: TRBV10-3
J gene: TRBJ1-2
D gene: -
clone size: -
CDR3 length: 17
CDR3 protein: CAISESQLILANYGYTF
CDR3 DNA: TGTGCCATCAGTGAGTCACAGCTCATTCTAGCTAACTATGGCTACACCTTC

V gene: TRBV28
J gene: TRBJ1-2
D gene: -
clone size: -
CDR3 length: 17
CDR3 protein: CASSPLRDLGSNYGYTF
CDR3 DNA: TGTGCCAGCAGCCCCTTAAGGGACCTAGGATCTAACTATGGCTACACCTTC

V gene: TRBV19
J gene: TRBJ2-1
D gene: -
clone size: -
CDR3 length: 15
CDR3 protein: CASSRGREAYNEQFF
CDR3 DNA: TGTGCCAGTAGTCGGGGCAGGGAAGCCTACAATGAGCAGTTCTTC

V gene: TRBV7-9
J gene: TRBJ2-2
D gene: -
clone size: -
CDR3 length: 15
CDR3 protein: CASSAGGPNTGELFF
CDR3 DNA: TGTGCCAGCAGCGCTGGGGGCCCGAACACCGGGGAGCTGTTTTTT

V gene: TRBV28
J gene: TRBJ1-2
D gene: TRBD1
clone size: -
CDR3 length: 13
CDR3 protein: CASRGQTNYGYTF
CDR3 DNA: TGTGCCAGCCGGGGACAGACTAACTATGGCTACACCTTC

V gene: TRBV28
J gene: TRBJ2-1
D gene: TRBD1
clone size: -
CDR3 length: 14
CDR3 protein: CASGVAQGANEQFF
CDR3 DNA: TGTGCCAGCGGTGTAGCACAGGGGGCAAATGAGCAGTTCTTC

V gene: TRBV15
J gene: TRBJ2-7
D gene: -
clone size: -
CDR3 length: 13
CDR3 protein: CATSRDLLDEQYF
CDR3 DNA: TGTGCCACCAGCAGAGATCTATTGGACGAGCAGTACTTC

V gene: TRBV7-8
J gene: TRBJ2-7
D gene: TRBD2
clone size: -
CDR3 length: 15
CDR3 protein: CASSPLAGGGYEQYF
CDR3 DNA: TGTGCCAGCAGCCCACTAGCGGGAGGGGGGTACGAGCAGTACTTC

V gene: TRBV19
J gene: TRBJ2-3
D gene: TRBD2
clone size: -
CDR3 length: 14
CDR3 protein: CASSEAGGQDTQYF
CDR3 DNA: TGTGCCAGTAGCGAAGCGGGAGGTCAAGATACGCAGTATTTT

V gene: TRBV2
J gene: TRBJ1-4
D gene: TRBD1
clone size: -
CDR3 length: 18
CDR3 protein: CASSELTPGQGFNEKLFF
CDR3 DNA: TGTGCCAGCAGTGAACTGACACCGGGACAGGGATTCAATGAAAAACTGTTTTTT

V gene: TRBV7-2
J gene: TRBJ2-1
D gene: -
clone size: -
CDR3 length: 16
CDR3 protein: CASSLVSQGGWNEQFF
CDR3 DNA: TGTGCCAGCAGCTTAGTATCCCAGGGTGGGTGGAATGAGCAGTTCTTC

V gene: TRBV9
J gene: TRBJ2-7
D gene: -
clone size: -
CDR3 length: 15
CDR3 protein: CASSESTGQTYEQYF
CDR3 DNA: TGTGCCAGCAGCGAAAGTACGGGACAAACCTACGAGCAGTACTTC

V gene: TRBV19
J gene: TRBJ1-2
D gene: -
clone size: -
CDR3 length: 15
CDR3 protein: CASSIGREENYGYTF
CDR3 DNA: TGTGCCAGTAGTATAGGTCGGGAGGAAAACTATGGCTACACCTTC

V gene: TRBV3-1/TRBV3-2
J gene: TRBJ1-2
D gene: -
clone size: -
CDR3 length: 15
CDR3 protein: CASSPLRKGLGGYTF
CDR3 DNA: TGTGCCAGCAGCCCCCTCCGGAAGGGTTTAGGAGGCTACACCTTC

V gene: TRBV4-1
J gene: TRBJ1-6
D gene: TRBD1
clone size: few
CDR3 length: 18
CDR3 protein: CASSQEPGQGASNSPLHF
CDR3 DNA: TGCGCCAGCAGCCAAGAACCGGGACAGGGGGCGTCTAATTCACCCCTCCACTTT

V gene: TRBV19
J gene: TRBJ2-1
D gene: TRBD2
clone size: -
CDR3 length: 16
CDR3 protein: CASSGTSGGSYNEQFF
CDR3 DNA: TGTGCCAGTAGTGGGACTAGCGGGGGCTCCTACAATGAGCAGTTCTTC

V gene: TRBV11-2
J gene: TRBJ1-2
D gene: TRBD1
clone size: -
CDR3 length: 15
CDR3 protein: CASSGRTGWGYGYTF
CDR3 DNA: TGTGCCAGCAGCGGGAGGACAGGGTGGGGCTATGGCTACACCTTC

V gene: TRBV19
J gene: TRBJ1-2
D gene: -
clone size: -
CDR3 length: 11
CDR3 protein: CASKWDLGYTF
CDR3 DNA: TGTGCCAGCAAGTGGGACTTGGGCTACACCTTC

V gene: TRBV6-6
J gene: TRBJ2-7
D gene: -
clone size: -
CDR3 length: 10
CDR3 protein: CASGTYEQYF
CDR3 DNA: TGTGCCAGCGGGACTTACGAGCAGTACTTC

V gene: TRBV19
J gene: TRBJ2-7
D gene: TRBD1
clone size: -
CDR3 length: 15
CDR3 protein: CASSIATGGTYEQYF
CDR3 DNA: TGTGCCAGTAGTATCGCTACAGGGGGAACCTACGAGCAGTACTTC

V gene: TRBV3-1/TRBV3-2
J gene: TRBJ1-2
D gene: TRBD1
clone size: -
CDR3 length: 14
CDR3 protein: CASSQENRGFGYTF
CDR3 DNA: TGTGCCAGCAGCCAAGAGAACAGGGGGTTTGGCTACACCTTC

V gene: TRBV3-1/TRBV3-2
J gene: TRBJ1-2
D gene: -
clone size: -
CDR3 length: 12
CDR3 protein: CASSLTGYGYTF
CDR3 DNA: TGTGCCAGCAGCCTGACAGGCTATGGCTACACCTTC

V gene: TRBV6-5
J gene: TRBJ1-5
D gene: TRBD1
clone size: -
CDR3 length: 14
CDR3 protein: CASRRDRGNQPQHF
CDR3 DNA: TGTGCCAGCAGACGGGACAGGGGGAATCAGCCCCAGCATTTT

V gene: TRBV9
J gene: TRBJ2-7
D gene: TRBD2
clone size: -
CDR3 length: 14
CDR3 protein: CASRTLAGPYEQYF
CDR3 DNA: TGTGCCAGCAGGACCCTAGCGGGGCCCTACGAGCAGTACTTC

V gene: TRBV6-4
J gene: TRBJ2-2
D gene: TRBD2
clone size: -
CDR3 length: 15
CDR3 protein: CASSSGLAGAGELFF
CDR3 DNA: TGTGCCAGCAGTTCGGGACTAGCGGGAGCCGGGGAGCTGTTTTTT

V gene: TRBV27
J gene: TRBJ2-3
D gene: -
clone size: once
CDR3 length: 14
CDR3 protein: CASRLSASTDTQYF
CDR3 DNA: TGTGCCAGCCGGCTAAGTGCTAGCACAGATACGCAGTATTTT

V gene: TRBV24-1
J gene: TRBJ2-2
D gene: -
clone size: once
CDR3 length: 13
CDR3 protein: CATSQGNTGELFF
CDR3 DNA: TGTGCCACCAGCCAGGGGAACACCGGGGAGCTGTTTTTT

V gene: TRBV7-2
J gene: TRBJ2-2
D gene: TRBD2
clone size: -
CDR3 length: 15
CDR3 protein: CASSLALAGAGELFF
CDR3 DNA: TGTGCCAGCAGCTTAGCACTAGCGGGAGCCGGGGAGCTGTTTTTT